Here is one T cell receptor beta chain with its context. Antigen specificity is unknown. This may be a read error, as it is one base from a much larger clone. The data stem from a study of blood T cells in healthy people across ages. V was clipped by 8 bases and J by 0 bases; unmatched bases: 4. From germline, CDR1 is SGHTA and CDR2 FQGNSA. This CDR3 is 15 amino acids long. A second PCR, run for about 7 to 11 cycles, used a sample-barcoded 5' primer plus a J-beta primer mix. Every single cDNA molecule received a tag from a template-switch adaptor with 12 random nucleotides. All samples yielded 2.5 million or more CDR3-containing paired-end reads. TCRdb reprocessed the 5' RACE reads via MiXCR and lists one record per CDR3 protein. The data contain 650,000 to 800,000 distinct CDR3 sequences, 52% of them seen just once; the ten biggest clones take up roughly 14%. Study-wide findings and caveats: Diversity estimates from one million T cells were considered underestimates. While age rose, TCR beta diversity per million T cells dropped in a roughly linear way.

The genes are TRBV7-2 and TRBJ2-6, with TRBD2 identical over 7 bases. This TCR derives from an elderly woman in good health. Sequenced material: blood. CDR3 in DNA: TGTGCCAGCGGCCCTAGCGGCTCTGGGGCCAACGTCCTGACTTTC. It codes for CASGPSGSGANVLTF.